Here is one TCR beta chain with its context. Its antigen is not known. Anyone with autoimmune disease history or systemic immunosuppression was excluded. Libraries were prepared by immunoSEQ multiplex PCR; TCRdb keeps only in-frame clonotypes and omits some of them. Among 75,000 to 90,000 clones listed, roughly 93% were seen once. These data are taken from a study of OX40 agonist ivuxolimab in advanced cancers. For the study at large: Around 40% of patients had received prior checkpoint inhibitor therapy. Study-wide results and caveats: There were, on average, more expanded clones in CD8+ T cells than in CD4+.

Germline V gene sequence: CDR1 MNHNS, CDR2 SASEGT. Trimming cost V 7 bases and J 3 bases; bases outside gene matches: 7. The CDR3 loop spans 14 amino acids. The origin of this receptor is an adult with an advanced solid tumor such as melanoma, head and neck, liver or kidney cancer. The sequencing here drew on CD4+ or CD8+ T cells sorted from blood, taken in a trial of the OX40 agonist ivuxolimab. The J gene is TRBJ2-7, the V gene TRBV6-1; 9 nucleotides line up with TRBD1. CDR3 in DNA: TGTGCCAGCACCAGGGGACAGGGAGGCTACGAGCAGTACTTC. This gives the protein CASTRGQGGYEQYF.